This is a list of T cell receptor beta chains from one sample in a study of shared clonotypes between healthy human individuals. Libraries were prepared by immunoSEQ multiplex PCR; TCRdb keeps only in-frame clonotypes and omits some of them. The sample contains about 2.4 million clones, more than 85% of which appear only once. Sequencing was carried out using naive CD4+ T cells from PBMCs. The receptors shown here come from a man aged 18 to 35 in good health. Some clones in this sample may be carry-over from other donors' samples. Each CDR3 is given with its conserved first and last residue. Each record gives: V gene, D gene, J gene, clone size, CDR3 length, CDR3 DNA, CDR3 protein. A D gene is named only where the DNA matches it firmly. Rows may omit the clone size; those that give it use once, few, many or a size class.

V gene: TRBV28; D gene: -; J gene: TRBJ2-7; clone size: -; CDR3 length: 16; CDR3 DNA: TGTGCCAGCAGTTTATCCGGCGAGGCCAGGCCATACGAGCAGTACTTC; CDR3 protein: CASSLSGEARPYEQYF
V gene: TRBV7-8; D gene: TRBD1; J gene: TRBJ2-7; clone size: -; CDR3 length: 14; CDR3 DNA: TGTGCCAGCAGCTTACAAGGGGGCATCTACGAGCAGTACTTC; CDR3 protein: CASSLQGGIYEQYF
V gene: TRBV2; D gene: -; J gene: TRBJ1-2; clone size: -; CDR3 length: 12; CDR3 DNA: TGTGCCAGCAGTGAATCGACCTATGGCTACACCTTC; CDR3 protein: CASSESTYGYTF
V gene: TRBV6-5; D gene: TRBD1; J gene: TRBJ2-5; clone size: -; CDR3 length: 15; CDR3 DNA: TGTGCCAGCAGCCCGACAGGGGGGGTCCAAGAGACCCAGTACTTC; CDR3 protein: CASSPTGGVQETQYF
V gene: TRBV7-8; D gene: TRBD2; J gene: TRBJ2-7; clone size: -; CDR3 length: 14; CDR3 DNA: TGTGCCAGCAGCTCCGGGGGGAGGGCCTACGAGCAGTACTTC; CDR3 protein: CASSSGGRAYEQYF
V gene: TRBV19; D gene: TRBD1; J gene: TRBJ1-5; clone size: -; CDR3 length: 18; CDR3 DNA: TGTGCCAGTAGTATTTTAGGGGGCAGAAAGAATAGCAATCAGCCCCAGCATTTT; CDR3 protein: CASSILGGRKNSNQPQHF
V gene: TRBV18; D gene: TRBD1; J gene: TRBJ2-7; clone size: -; CDR3 length: 14; CDR3 DNA: TGTGCCAGCTCCCGACGACAGGGTATCTACGAGCAGTACTTC; CDR3 protein: CASSRRQGIYEQYF
V gene: TRBV4-1; D gene: -; J gene: TRBJ2-3; clone size: -; CDR3 length: 14; CDR3 DNA: TGCGCCAGCAGCAGTGGCTTCTACACAGATACGCAGTATTTT; CDR3 protein: CASSSGFYTDTQYF
V gene: TRBV5-1; D gene: -; J gene: TRBJ1-1; clone size: -; CDR3 length: 14; CDR3 DNA: TGCGCCAGCAGCTCCAGGCCGGTGAACACTGAAGCTTTCTTT; CDR3 protein: CASSSRPVNTEAFF
V gene: TRBV10-3; D gene: TRBD1; J gene: TRBJ1-5; clone size: -; CDR3 length: 14; CDR3 DNA: TGTGCCATCAGTCCGGACAGGGAGGCTCAGCCCCAGCATTTT; CDR3 protein: CAISPDREAQPQHF
V gene: TRBV6-1; D gene: TRBD1; J gene: TRBJ1-4; clone size: -; CDR3 length: 13; CDR3 DNA: TGTGCCAGCAGTGGGGACAGAAATGAAAAACTGTTTTTT; CDR3 protein: CASSGDRNEKLFF
V gene: TRBV7-2; D gene: -; J gene: TRBJ2-2; clone size: -; CDR3 length: 15; CDR3 DNA: TGTGCCAGCAGCTTAGCGGGTTTAGACACCGGGGAGCTGTTTTTT; CDR3 protein: CASSLAGLDTGELFF
V gene: TRBV19; D gene: -; J gene: TRBJ1-5; clone size: once; CDR3 length: 18; CDR3 DNA: TGTGCCAGTAGTATTCGGACCCGGGGCCTCGGCAGGGATCAGCCCCAGCATTTT; CDR3 protein: CASSIRTRGLGRDQPQHF
V gene: TRBV7-2; D gene: -; J gene: TRBJ1-1; clone size: -; CDR3 length: 15; CDR3 DNA: TGTGCCACCAAACTCAGGGGCGATATGAACACTGAAGCTTTCTTT; CDR3 protein: CATKLRGDMNTEAFF
V gene: TRBV4-2; D gene: TRBD2; J gene: TRBJ2-7; clone size: -; CDR3 length: 18; CDR3 DNA: TGTGCCAGCAGCCAAGCGGTGACTAGCGGGAGAGTGGTTTACGAGCAGTACTTC; CDR3 protein: CASSQAVTSGRVVYEQYF
V gene: TRBV7-3; D gene: -; J gene: TRBJ2-1; clone size: -; CDR3 length: 17; CDR3 DNA: TGTGCCAGCAGCTTAACGGGTGAGTGGACCTCCTACAATGAGCAGTTCTTC; CDR3 protein: CASSLTGEWTSYNEQFF
V gene: TRBV5-1; D gene: -; J gene: TRBJ2-7; clone size: -; CDR3 length: 14; CDR3 DNA: TGCGCCAGCAGCTCGCCCGAGGCCGCCAACGAGCAGTACTTC; CDR3 protein: CASSSPEAANEQYF
V gene: TRBV4-2; D gene: -; J gene: TRBJ2-7; clone size: -; CDR3 length: 15; CDR3 DNA: TGTGCCAGCAGCCTCGAACGGACCGAAGCCTACGAGCAGTACTTC; CDR3 protein: CASSLERTEAYEQYF
V gene: TRBV29-1; D gene: -; J gene: TRBJ2-2; clone size: -; CDR3 length: 14; CDR3 DNA: TGCAGCATAAGACAAGCCGCGAACACCGGGGAGCTGTTTTTT; CDR3 protein: CSIRQAANTGELFF
V gene: TRBV5-1; D gene: -; J gene: TRBJ2-5; clone size: -; CDR3 length: 15; CDR3 DNA: TGCGCCAGCAGCTTGGCCGCGGCCGCCCAAGAGACCCAGTACTTC; CDR3 protein: CASSLAAAAQETQYF
V gene: TRBV5-1; D gene: TRBD2; J gene: TRBJ2-3; clone size: -; CDR3 length: 15; CDR3 DNA: TGCGCCAGCAGCTTGCAAGCGGGAGGTACAGATACGCAGTATTTT; CDR3 protein: CASSLQAGGTDTQYF
V gene: TRBV2; D gene: -; J gene: TRBJ1-1; clone size: few; CDR3 length: 13; CDR3 DNA: TGTGCCAGCAGTGCGCAGGGGAACACTGAAGCTTTCTTT; CDR3 protein: CASSAQGNTEAFF